This T cell receptor (beta chain) was recovered during a study of CXCR3-negative and CXCR3-positive naive CD8 T cells. Its frequency marks this clonotype as medium-sized. Its antigen is not known. Study-level points and caveats: Hydrophobicity of TRB CDR3s was greater in CXCR3-positive naive cells than in CXCR3-negative naive cells.

Germline V gives CDR1 MDHEN, CDR2 SYDVKM. This CDR3 region has 15 residues. Researchers prepared the TRB cDNA libraries using 5' RACE with UMI labels. TCRdb re-called the 5' RACE reads, yielding one record per CDR3 amino acid sequence without DNA. In total, the table holds approximately 5,400 distinct CDR3 sequences. This rearrangement joins TRBV28 to TRBJ1-2; without DNA, the TCRdb call of TRBD1 cannot be checked. Specimen: naive CXCR3- CD8+ T cells from blood. The subset is: CD45RO-CCR7+CD27+CD95- naive CD8+ T cells lacking CXCR3 (TNR3-). This receptor was identified in a human donor in good health. Some clones in this sample may be carry-over from other donors' samples. The CDR3: CASSLDFRPPNGYTF.